This TCR beta chain was documented in a study of blood T cell repertoires in COVID-19. Study-level background: There were acute and convalescent COVID-19 samples, and they came from the United States, Italy and Spain. Sample material is recorded as cDNA or gDNA derived from T cells, B-cell-depleted T cells, or PBMCs.

Per the original data handling: Amplification of reference gene primers was used by the study to estimate nucleated cell counts. Profiling relied on immunoSEQ multiplex PCR, and the TCRdb table lists in-frame clones only, not all of them. That table furnishes V, J and clone size, whereas the DNA furnished D and trimming. The repertoire holds some 85,000 clones, with 89% as singletons. Sequenced material: peripheral blood. This sequence was found in a man in his forties or fifties with acute or convalescent COVID-19.

This CDR3 is CASNKDWDGYTF. CDR3 in DNA: TGTGCCAGCAACAAGGACTGGGATGGCTACACCTTC. V and J are TRBV19 and TRBJ1-2, with unresolved D. This CDR3 comprises 12 residues. The germline V and J ends were trimmed by 9 bases and 6 bases, with 14 bases remaining between them. Germline CDR1 LNHDA, CDR2 SQIVND (reference sequence).